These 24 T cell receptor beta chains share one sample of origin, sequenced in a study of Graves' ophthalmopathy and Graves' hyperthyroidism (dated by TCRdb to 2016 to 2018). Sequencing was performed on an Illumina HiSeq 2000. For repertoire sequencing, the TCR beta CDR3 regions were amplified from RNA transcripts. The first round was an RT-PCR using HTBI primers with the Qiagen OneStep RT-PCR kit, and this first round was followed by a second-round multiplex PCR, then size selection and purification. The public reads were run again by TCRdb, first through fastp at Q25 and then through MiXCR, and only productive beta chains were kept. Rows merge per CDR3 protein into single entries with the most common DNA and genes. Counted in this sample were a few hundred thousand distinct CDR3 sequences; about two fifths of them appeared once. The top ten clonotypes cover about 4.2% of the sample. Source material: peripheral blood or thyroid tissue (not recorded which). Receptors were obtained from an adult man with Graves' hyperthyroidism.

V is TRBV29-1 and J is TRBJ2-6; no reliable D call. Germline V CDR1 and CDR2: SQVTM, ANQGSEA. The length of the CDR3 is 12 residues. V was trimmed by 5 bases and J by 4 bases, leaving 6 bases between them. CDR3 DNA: TGCAGCGTTAGCAGCGGGGCCAACGTCCTGACTTTC. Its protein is CSVSSGANVLTF.

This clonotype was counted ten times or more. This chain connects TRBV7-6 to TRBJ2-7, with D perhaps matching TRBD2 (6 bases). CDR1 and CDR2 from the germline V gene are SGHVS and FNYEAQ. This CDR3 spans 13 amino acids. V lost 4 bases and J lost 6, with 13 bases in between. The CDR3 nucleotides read TGTGCCAGCAGCTCGGCTCCAGCGGGCGAGCAGTACTTC. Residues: CASSSAPAGEQYF.

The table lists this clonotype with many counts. The CDR3 reads CASSQTTGIYGYTF. The CDR3 coding sequence is TGCGCCAGCAGCCAAACCACAGGGATCTATGGCTACACCTTC. V is TRBV4-1 and J is TRBJ1-2; D may be TRBD1 (6 bases). CDR3 length: 14 residues. The germline gives CDR1 MGHRA, CDR2 YSYEKL. V lost 2 bases and J 4 bases, leaving 11 bases between the germline ends.

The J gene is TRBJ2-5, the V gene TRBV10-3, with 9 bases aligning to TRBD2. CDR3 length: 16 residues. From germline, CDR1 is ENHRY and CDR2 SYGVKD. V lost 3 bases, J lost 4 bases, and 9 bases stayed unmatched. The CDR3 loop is CAISDLAGKRGETQYF. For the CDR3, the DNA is TGTGCCATCAGTGACCTAGCGGGAAAGAGGGGAGAGACCCAGTACTTC.

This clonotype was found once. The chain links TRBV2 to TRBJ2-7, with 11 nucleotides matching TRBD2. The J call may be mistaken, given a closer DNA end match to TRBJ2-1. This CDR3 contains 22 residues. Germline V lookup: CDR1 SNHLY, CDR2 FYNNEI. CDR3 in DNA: TGTGCCAGCAGTGGTTGGGGGGACGGACACTTTAGCGGGAGGGCCCTCTACAATGAGCAGTTCTTC. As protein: CASSGWGDGHFSGRALYNEQFF.

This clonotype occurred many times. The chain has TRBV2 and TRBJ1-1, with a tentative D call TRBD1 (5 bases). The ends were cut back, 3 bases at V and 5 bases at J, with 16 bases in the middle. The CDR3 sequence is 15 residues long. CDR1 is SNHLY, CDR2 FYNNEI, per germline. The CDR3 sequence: CASSEMASKGTEAFF. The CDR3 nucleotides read TGTGCCAGCAGTGAGATGGCATCAAAGGGGACTGAAGCTTTCTTT. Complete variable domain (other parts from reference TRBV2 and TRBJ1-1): EPEVTQTPSHQVTQMGQEVILRCVPISNHLYFYWYRQILGQKVEFLVSFYNNEISEKSEIFDDQFSVERPDGSNFTLKIRSTKLEDSAMYFCASSEMASKGTEAFFGQGTRLTVV.

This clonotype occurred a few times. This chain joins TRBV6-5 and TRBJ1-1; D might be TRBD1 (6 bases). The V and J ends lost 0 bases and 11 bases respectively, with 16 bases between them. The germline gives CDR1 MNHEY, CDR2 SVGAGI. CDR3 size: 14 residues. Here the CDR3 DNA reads TGTGCCAGCAGTTACTCGATAGGGGGGGAAATGGCTTTCTTT. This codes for CASSYSIGGEMAFF.

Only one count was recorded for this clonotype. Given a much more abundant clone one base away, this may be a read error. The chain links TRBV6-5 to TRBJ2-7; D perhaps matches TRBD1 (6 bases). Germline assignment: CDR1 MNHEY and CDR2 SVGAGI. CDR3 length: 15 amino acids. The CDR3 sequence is CASSYVGQSSYEQCF. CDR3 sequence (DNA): TGTGCCAGCAGTTACGTCGGACAGAGCTCCTACGAGCAGTGCTTC.

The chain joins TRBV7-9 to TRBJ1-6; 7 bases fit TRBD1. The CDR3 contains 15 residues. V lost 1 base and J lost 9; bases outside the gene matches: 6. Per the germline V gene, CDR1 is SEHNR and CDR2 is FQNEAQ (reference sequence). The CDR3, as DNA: TGTGCCAGCAGCTTAGTAGGAAGGACAGGTTCACCCCTCCACTTT. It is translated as CASSLVGRTGSPLHF.

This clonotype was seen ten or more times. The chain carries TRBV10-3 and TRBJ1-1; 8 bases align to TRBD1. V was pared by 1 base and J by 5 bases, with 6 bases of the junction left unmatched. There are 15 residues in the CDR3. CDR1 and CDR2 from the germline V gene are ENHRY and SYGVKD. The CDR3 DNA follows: TGTGCCATCAGTGAGTTCCAGGGGGCGAAGACTGAAGCTTTCTTT. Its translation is CAISEFQGAKTEAFF.

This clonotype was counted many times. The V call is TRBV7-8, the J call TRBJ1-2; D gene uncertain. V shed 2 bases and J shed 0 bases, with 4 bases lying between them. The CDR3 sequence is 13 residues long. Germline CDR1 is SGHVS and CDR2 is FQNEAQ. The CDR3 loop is CASSLPANYGYTF. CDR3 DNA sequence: TGTGCCAGCAGCTTACCAGCTAACTATGGCTACACCTTC.

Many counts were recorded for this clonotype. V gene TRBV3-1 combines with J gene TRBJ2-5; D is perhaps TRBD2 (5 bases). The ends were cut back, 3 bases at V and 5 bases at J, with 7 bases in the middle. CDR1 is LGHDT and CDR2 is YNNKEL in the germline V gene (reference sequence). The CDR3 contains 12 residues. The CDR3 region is CASSHRGETQYF. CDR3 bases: TGTGCCAGCAGCCACAGAGGGGAGACCCAGTACTTC.

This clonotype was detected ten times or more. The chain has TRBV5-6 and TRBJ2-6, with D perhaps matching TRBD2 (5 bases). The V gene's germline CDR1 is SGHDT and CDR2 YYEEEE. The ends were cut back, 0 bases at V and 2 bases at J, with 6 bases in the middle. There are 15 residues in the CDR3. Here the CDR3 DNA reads TGTGCCAGCAGCTTGGGGGAGACTGGGGCCAACGTCCTGACTTTC. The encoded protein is CASSLGETGANVLTF.

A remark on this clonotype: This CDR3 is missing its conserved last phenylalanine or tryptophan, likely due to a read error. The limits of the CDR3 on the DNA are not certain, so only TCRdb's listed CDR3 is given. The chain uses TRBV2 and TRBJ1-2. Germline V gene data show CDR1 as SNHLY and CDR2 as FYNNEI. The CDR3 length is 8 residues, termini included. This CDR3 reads CASSGSPS.

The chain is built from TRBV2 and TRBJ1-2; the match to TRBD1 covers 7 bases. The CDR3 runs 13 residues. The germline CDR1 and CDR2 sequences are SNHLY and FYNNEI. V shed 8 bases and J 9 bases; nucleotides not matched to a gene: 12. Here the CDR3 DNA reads TGTGCCAGCGACAGACAGGGTCAAGCGAGCTACACCTTC. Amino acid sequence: CASDRQGQASYTF.

CDR3 amino acids: CASSDTGQGYNEQFF. CDR3 bases: TGTGCCAGCAGTGATACGGGACAGGGCTACAATGAGCAGTTCTTC. The chain combines TRBV25-1 with TRBJ2-7, with 9 bases that match TRBD1. The assigned J gene may be wrong: the sequence end matches TRBJ2-1 better. The germline V gene has CDR1 MGHDK and CDR2 SYGVNS. CDR3 length: 15 residues.

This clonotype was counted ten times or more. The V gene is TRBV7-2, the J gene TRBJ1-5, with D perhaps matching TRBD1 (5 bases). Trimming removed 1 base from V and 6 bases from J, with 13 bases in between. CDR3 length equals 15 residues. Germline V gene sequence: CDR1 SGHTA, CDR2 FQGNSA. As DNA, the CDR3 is TGTGCCAGCAGCTTAGTGAGGGGCGGGGGTCAGCCCCAGCATTTT. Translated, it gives CASSLVRGGGQPQHF.

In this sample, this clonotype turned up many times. The CDR3 here is CASSITDKGNQPQHF. DNA for the CDR3: TGTGCCAGTAGTATTACCGATAAAGGTAATCAGCCCCAGCATTTT. The gene calls are TRBV19 and TRBJ1-5; D unclear. Germline lookup yields CDR1 LNHDA and CDR2 SQIVND (reference sequence). The CDR3 covers 15 residues. Deletions cut 3 bases from V and 4 bases from J, with 13 bases between.

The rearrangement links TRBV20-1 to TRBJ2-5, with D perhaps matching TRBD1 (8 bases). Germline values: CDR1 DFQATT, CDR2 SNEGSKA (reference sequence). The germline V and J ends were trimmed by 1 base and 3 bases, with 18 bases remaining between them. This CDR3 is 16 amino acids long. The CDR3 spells CSARAGQGGPKETQYF. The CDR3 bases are TGCAGTGCTAGAGCAGGACAGGGAGGGCCTAAAGAGACCCAGTACTTC.

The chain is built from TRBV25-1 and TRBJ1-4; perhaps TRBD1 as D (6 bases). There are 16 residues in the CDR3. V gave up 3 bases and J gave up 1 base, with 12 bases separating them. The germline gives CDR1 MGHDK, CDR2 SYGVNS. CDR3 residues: CASSDAQTGTNEKLFF. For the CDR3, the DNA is TGTGCCAGCAGTGACGCACAGACAGGAACTAATGAAAAACTGTTTTTT. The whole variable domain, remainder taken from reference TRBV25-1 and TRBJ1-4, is EADIYQTPRYLVIGTGKKITLECSQTMGHDKMYWYQQDPGMELHLIHYSYGVNSTEKGDLSSESTVSRIRTEHFPLTLESARPSHTSQYLCASSDAQTGTNEKLFFGSGTQLSVL.

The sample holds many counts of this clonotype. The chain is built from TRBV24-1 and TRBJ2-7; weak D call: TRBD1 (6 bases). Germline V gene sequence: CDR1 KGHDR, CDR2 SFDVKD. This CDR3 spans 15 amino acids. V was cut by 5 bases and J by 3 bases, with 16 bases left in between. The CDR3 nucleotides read TGTGCCACCAGTGGAACAGGGACCGACCGCTACGAGCAGTACTTC. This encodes CATSGTGTDRYEQYF.

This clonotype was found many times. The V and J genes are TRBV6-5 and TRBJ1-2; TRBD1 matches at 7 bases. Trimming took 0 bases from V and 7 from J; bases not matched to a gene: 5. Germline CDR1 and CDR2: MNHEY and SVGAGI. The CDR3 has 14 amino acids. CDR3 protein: CASSYSSGGAGYTF. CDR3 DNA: TGTGCCAGCAGTTACTCTTCAGGGGGGGCTGGCTACACCTTC.

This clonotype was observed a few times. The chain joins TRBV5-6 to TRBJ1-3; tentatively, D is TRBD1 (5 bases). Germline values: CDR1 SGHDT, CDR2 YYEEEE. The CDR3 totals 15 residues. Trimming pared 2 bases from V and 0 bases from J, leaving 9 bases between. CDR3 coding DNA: TGTGCCAGCAGCTTCAGGGCGCACTCTGGAAACACCATATATTTT. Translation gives CASSFRAHSGNTIYF.

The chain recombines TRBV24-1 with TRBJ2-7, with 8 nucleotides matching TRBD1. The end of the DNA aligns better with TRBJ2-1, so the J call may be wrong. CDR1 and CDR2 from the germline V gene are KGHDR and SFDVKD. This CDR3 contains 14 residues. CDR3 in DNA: TGTGCCACCAGGGGGACAGGCTCCTACAATGAGCAGTTCTTC. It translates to CATRGTGSYNEQFF.